The T cell receptor beta chain under discussion was sequenced for a study of blood T cell repertoires in COVID-19. Across the study: PBMCs, B-cell-depleted T cells, or T cells were the source of the cDNA or gDNA that made up the material.

The CDR3 has 14 amino acids. Germline loops: CDR1 LNHNV, CDR2 YYDKDF (reference sequence). With 0 bases removed from V and 8 bases from J, the gap between germline ends came to 10 bases. TCRdb's copy holds only in-frame clones and misses some; the assay was immunoSEQ multiplex PCR. The profile shows some 200,000 clones, 84% of them singletons. This chain links TRBV15 with TRBJ1-4, with no clear D. The sequenced sample consisted of peripheral blood. This TCR was sampled from a woman between 55 and 75 years old who had recovered from COVID-19. The CDR3, as DNA: TGTGCCACCAGCAGAGACCGAGGGCAGGAAAAACTGTTTTTT. Protein product: CATSRDRGQEKLFF.